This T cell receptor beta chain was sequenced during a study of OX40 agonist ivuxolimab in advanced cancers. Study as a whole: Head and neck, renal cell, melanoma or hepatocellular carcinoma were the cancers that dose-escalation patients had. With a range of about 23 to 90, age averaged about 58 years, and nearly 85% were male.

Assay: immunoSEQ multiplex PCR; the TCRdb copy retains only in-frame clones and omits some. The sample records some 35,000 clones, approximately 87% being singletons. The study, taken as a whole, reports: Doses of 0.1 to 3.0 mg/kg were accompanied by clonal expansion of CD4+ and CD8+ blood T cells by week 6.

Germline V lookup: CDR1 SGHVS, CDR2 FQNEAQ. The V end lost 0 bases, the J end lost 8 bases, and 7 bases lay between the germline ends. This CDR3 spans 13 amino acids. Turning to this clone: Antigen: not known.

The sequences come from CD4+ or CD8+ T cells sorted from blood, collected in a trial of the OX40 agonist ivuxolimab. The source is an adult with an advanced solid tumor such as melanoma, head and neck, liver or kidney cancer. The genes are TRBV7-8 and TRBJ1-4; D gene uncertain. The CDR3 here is CASSLASQEKLFF. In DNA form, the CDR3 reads TGTGCCAGCAGCTTAGCCAGCCAGGAAAAACTGTTTTTT.